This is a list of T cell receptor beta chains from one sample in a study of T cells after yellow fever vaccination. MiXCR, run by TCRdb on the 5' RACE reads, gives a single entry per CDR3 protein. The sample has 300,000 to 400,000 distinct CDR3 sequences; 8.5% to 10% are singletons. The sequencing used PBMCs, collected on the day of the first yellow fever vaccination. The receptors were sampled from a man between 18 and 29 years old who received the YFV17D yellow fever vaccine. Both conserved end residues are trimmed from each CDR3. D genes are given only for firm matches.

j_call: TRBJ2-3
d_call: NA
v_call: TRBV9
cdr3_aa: ASSVVPDSSTDTQY

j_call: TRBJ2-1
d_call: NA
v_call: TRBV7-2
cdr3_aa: ASSIDSNEQF

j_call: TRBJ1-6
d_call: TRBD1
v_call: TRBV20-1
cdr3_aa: CARAYRDRGRSSYNSPLH

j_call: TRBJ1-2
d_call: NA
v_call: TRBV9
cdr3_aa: ASSVGPETGYGYT

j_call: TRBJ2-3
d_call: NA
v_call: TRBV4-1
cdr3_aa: ASSQVTDTQY

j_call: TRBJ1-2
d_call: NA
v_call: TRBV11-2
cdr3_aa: ASSHGRGMGSYYGYT

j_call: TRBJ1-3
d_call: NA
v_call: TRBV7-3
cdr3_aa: ASSLTRAGISGNTIY

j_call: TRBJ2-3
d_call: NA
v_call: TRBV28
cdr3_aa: AISSDRLFTDTQY

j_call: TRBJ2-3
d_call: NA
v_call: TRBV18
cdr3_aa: ASSPTRGHGDTQY

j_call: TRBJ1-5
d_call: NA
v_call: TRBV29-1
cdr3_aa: SALTVSGDQPQH

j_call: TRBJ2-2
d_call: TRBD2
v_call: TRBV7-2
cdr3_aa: ASSPGLADTGELF

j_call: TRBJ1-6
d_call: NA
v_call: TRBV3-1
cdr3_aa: ASSHGFPASLH

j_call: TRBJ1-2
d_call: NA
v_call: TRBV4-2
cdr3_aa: ASSQDSAKPGIVGYT

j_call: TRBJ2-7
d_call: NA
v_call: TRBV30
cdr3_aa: AWSFSQVEQY

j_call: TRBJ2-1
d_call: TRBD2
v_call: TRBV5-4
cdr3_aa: ASSLSGVGWYNEQF

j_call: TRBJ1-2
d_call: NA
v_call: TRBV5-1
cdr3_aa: ASSPASGFHYGYT

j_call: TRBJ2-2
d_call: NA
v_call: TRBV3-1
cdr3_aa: ASSHLNTGELF

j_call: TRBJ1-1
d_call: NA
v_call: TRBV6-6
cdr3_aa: ASSYGGLPEAF

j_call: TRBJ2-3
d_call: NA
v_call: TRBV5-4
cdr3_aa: ASSLGQDLTDTQY

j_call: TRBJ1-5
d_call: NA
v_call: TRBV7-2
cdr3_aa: ASSSAGTGAYSNQPQH

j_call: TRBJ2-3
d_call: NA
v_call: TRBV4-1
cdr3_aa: ASSQEGSPPDTQY

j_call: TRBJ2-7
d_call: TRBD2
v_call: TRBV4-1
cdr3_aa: ASSQGTAGVYEQY

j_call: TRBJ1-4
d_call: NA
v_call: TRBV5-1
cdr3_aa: ASSLYGTNEKLF

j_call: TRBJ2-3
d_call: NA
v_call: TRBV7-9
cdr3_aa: ASSSEGYTQY

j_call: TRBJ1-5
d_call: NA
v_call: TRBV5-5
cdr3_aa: ASSLESSGGPQH

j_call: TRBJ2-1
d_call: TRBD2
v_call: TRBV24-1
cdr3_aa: ASGGNEQF

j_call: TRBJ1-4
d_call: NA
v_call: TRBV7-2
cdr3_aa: ASSLTASRGNEKLF

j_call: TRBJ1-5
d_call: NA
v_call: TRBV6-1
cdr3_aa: ATGDGTFGNQPQH

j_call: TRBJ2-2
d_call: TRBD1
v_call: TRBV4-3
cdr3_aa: ASSPGQGAFGELF

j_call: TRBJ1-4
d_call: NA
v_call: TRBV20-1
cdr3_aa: SAGPFEGTNEKLF

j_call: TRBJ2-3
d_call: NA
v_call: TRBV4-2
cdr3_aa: ASSQDGLARSTDTQY

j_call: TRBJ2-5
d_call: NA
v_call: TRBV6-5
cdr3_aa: ASSPSTGEGETQY

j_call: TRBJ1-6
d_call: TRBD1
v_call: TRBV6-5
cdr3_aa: ASSYKTGVSYNSPLH

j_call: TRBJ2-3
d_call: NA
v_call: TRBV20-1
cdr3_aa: SGRGSPDTDTQY